This TCR beta chain was found in a study of T cells in localized non-small cell lung cancer. Study-wide results and limits: Adjacent lung was found to contain a median approximately 60 of the top 100 tumor clones. Increased T cell density in blood showed an association with longer overall survival. Tumor showed lower T cell clonality than uninvolved adjacent lung, where it was highest. Only one tumor region went through sequencing, so heterogeneity may still be there.

This CDR3 spans 17 amino acids. Germline V gene lookup returns CDR1 MNHGY and CDR2 SAAAGT. The V and J ends lost 0 bases and 4 bases respectively, with 18 bases between them. TCRdb's table, derived via immunoSEQ multiplex PCR, lists solely in-frame clones and lacks some. Of 1,000 to 1,500 clones in the sample, 30% to 45% are singletons; the top ten hold about 13%. Notes on this clone: Antigen: not known.

This receptor was taken from a woman between 18 and 49 years old with stage I lung adenocarcinoma. The source was lung tumor tissue, collected before any cancer treatment. The chain is built from TRBV6-8 and TRBJ1-2; D not certain. The CDR3 reads CASSYSGPPQRGYGYTF. The CDR3 DNA sequence: TGTGCCAGCAGTTACTCTGGACCACCACAACGTGGCTATGGCTACACCTTC.